The rows below give T cell receptor beta chains drawn from one sample of a study of regulatory T cells in long-lasting Graves disease. MiXCR was run by TCRdb on the multiplex PCR reads, yielding one entry per CDR3 protein. In the table there are some 250,000 distinct CDR3 sequences, 20% to 25% of which are singletons. The sequences come from peripheral blood mononuclear cells (PBMCs), collected at new diagnosis, from a patient treated with antithyroid drugs. The receptors stem from a female donor with Graves disease. CDR3s include the opening cysteine and the closing phenylalanine or tryptophan. D genes are given only for firm matches. The size of a clone is reported for some rows only, either as once, few or many, or as a class for expanded clones.

>TRBV20-1|12|NA|TRBJ2-1|medium-sized
CRGGAPDNEQFF
TGCAGGGGGGGGGCGCCGGACAATGAGCAGTTCTTC
>TRBV10-3|13|TRBD1|TRBJ1-1|many
CAIREDRGTEAFF
TGTGCCATCAGGGAAGACAGGGGTACTGAAGCTTTCTTT
>TRBV20-1|15|NA|TRBJ2-3|many
CSARDPTGVGELQYF
TGCAGTGCTAGAGACCCCACCGGGGTGGGGGAGCTGCAGTATTTT
>TRBV2|14|TRBD1|TRBJ1-2|NA
CASSDTGGWDGYTF
TGTGCCAGCAGTGACACAGGGGGCTGGGATGGCTACACCTTC
>TRBV30|14|NA|TRBJ1-4|many
CAWSPGTYLEKLFF
TGTGCCTGGAGTCCCGGGACTTACCTTGAAAAACTGTTTTTT
>TRBV7-2|13|NA|TRBJ1-4|NA
CASSLWGEEKLFF
TGTGCCAGCAGCTTGTGGGGCGAGGAAAAACTGTTTTTT
>TRBV7-3|18|NA|TRBJ2-5|many
CASSPKASGRDGGETQYF
TGTGCCAGCAGCCCGAAGGCGTCGGGGCGCGATGGCGGGGAGACCCAGTACTTC
>TRBV19|15|TRBD1|TRBJ2-2|NA
CASSITGGRTGELFF
TGTGCCAGTAGTATAACAGGGGGCAGGACCGGGGAGCTGTTTTTT
>TRBV18|15|NA|TRBJ1-5|many
CASSPRDTSNQPQHF
TGTGCCAGCTCACCACGGGATACTAGCAATCAGCCCCAGCATTTT
>TRBV28|16|TRBD1|TRBJ1-3|many
CASSLSQGDSGNTIYF
TGTGCCAGCAGTTTAAGCCAGGGGGACTCTGGAAACACCATATATTTT
>TRBV6-1|12|NA|TRBJ1-1|many
CASRPGSTEAFF
TGTGCCAGCAGGCCTGGGAGCACTGAAGCTTTCTTT